The 30 T cell receptor beta chains reported below all come from one sample, sequenced in a study of blood T cell repertoires in COVID-19. The method was immunoSEQ multiplex PCR; TCRdb's version includes in-frame clones alone and lacks a portion of them. The sample records a few hundred thousand clones, 90% being singletons. Sequences were obtained from PBMCs or T cells enriched from blood (not recorded which). These receptors all stem from a man aged 18 to 30 who had recovered from COVID-19.

The chain employs TRBV9 and TRBJ1-2; D possibly corresponds to TRBD1 (5 bases). In germline, CDR1 is SGDLS, CDR2 YYNGEE. Between the trimmed V and J ends, which lost 4 bases and 4 bases, there was a span of 17 bases. The CDR3 sequence is 15 residues long. CDR3 DNA sequence: TGTGCCAGCAGCCCCGGGAGAGGGGACTTCTATGGCTACACCTTC. Residues: CASSPGRGDFYGYTF.

The J gene is TRBJ1-5, the V gene TRBV29-1; 10 nucleotides align to TRBD1. The junction had 14 bases not matched to a gene; V was cut back by 7 bases and J by 2 bases. The germline CDR1 and CDR2 sequences are SQVTM and ANQGSEA. The CDR3 has 17 residues. CDR3 nucleotide sequence: TGCAGCGGCTGTCGGGACAGGGGAAAAGTAGGCAATCAGCCCCAGCATTTT. It encodes CSGCRDRGKVGNQPQHF.

The chain links TRBV6-2 or TRBV6-3 to TRBJ2-7; 7 bases align to TRBD2. The CDR3 length is 15 residues. CDR1 and CDR2 from the germline V gene are MNHEY and SVGEGT. V shed 6 bases and J 1 base; nucleotides not matched to a gene: 9. This chain's CDR3 is CASSTGREWSYEQYF. The CDR3, as DNA: TGTGCCAGCAGCACGGGGCGGGAGTGGTCCTACGAGCAGTACTTC.

The chain couples TRBV27 to TRBJ1-2, with 7 positions matching TRBD1. V lost 8 bases and J lost 2; bases outside the gene matches: 5. The CDR3 spans 13 residues. Looked up from germline, CDR1 is MNHEY and CDR2 is SMNVEV (reference sequence). CDR3 coding DNA: TGTGCCAGCGGAACAGGGGCGAACTATGGCTACACCTTC. It encodes CASGTGANYGYTF.

V gene TRBV6-1 combines with J gene TRBJ1-3; possible D gene TRBD1, 5 bases. The CDR3 length is 15 residues. Germline V lookup: CDR1 MNHNS, CDR2 SASEGT. Trimming took 2 bases from V and 4 from J, leaving 12 bases between them. The CDR3 DNA is TGTGCCAGCAGTGAAAGACAGTTTATCGGAAACACCATATATTTT. It yields the protein CASSERQFIGNTIYF.

The chain is built from TRBV12-3 or TRBV12-4 and TRBJ1-5; D remains ambiguous. There are 12 residues in the CDR3. V lost 7 bases and J lost 6, with 10 bases in between. DNA for the CDR3: TGTGCCAGCACCGCGCCGGGTCAGCCCCAGCATTTT. This translates into CASTAPGQPQHF.

This chain links TRBV15 with TRBJ1-1, with TRBD1 identical over 7 bases. Germline V gene sequence: CDR1 LNHNV, CDR2 YYDKDF (reference sequence). V trimming: 3 bases; J trimming: 1 base; junction bases outside the gene matches: 11. CDR3 length: 17 amino acids. CDR3 in amino acids: CATSRDPTRQGNTEAFF. CDR3 DNA sequence: TGTGCCACCAGCAGGGATCCCACTCGACAGGGGAACACTGAAGCTTTCTTT.

The chain links TRBV2 to TRBJ2-3; D might be TRBD1 (6 bases). This CDR3 spans 15 amino acids. Between the trimmed V and J ends, which lost 6 bases and 3 bases, there was a span of 16 bases. In germline, CDR1 is SNHLY, CDR2 FYNNEI. The DNA for the CDR3 is TGTGCCAGCAGCGAGAGAACAGGGAGAACAGATACGCAGTATTTT. Its protein is CASSERTGRTDTQYF.

The chain recombines TRBV5-4 with TRBJ1-2; D possibly corresponds to TRBD1 (6 bases). The CDR3 runs 14 residues. The germline V and J ends were trimmed by 0 bases and 4 bases, with 10 bases remaining between them. CDR1 is SGHNT, CDR2 YYREEE, per germline (reference sequence). The CDR3 sequence is CASSLDAGAYGYTF. As DNA, the CDR3 is TGTGCCAGCAGCTTGGATGCGGGGGCCTATGGCTACACCTTC.

This clone has only one observation. The rearrangement links TRBV5-1 to TRBJ2-1; 8 bases agree with TRBD2. The CDR3 totals 14 residues. J lost 8 bases, V lost 9 bases, and 13 bases had no gene match. In germline, CDR1 is SGHRS, CDR2 YFSETQ. The CDR3 spells CATRAGEVADEQFF. The CDR3 DNA sequence: TGCGCCACTAGAGCGGGGGAAGTTGCGGATGAGCAGTTCTTC.

This clone was seen a single time. V and J are TRBV4-1 and TRBJ2-1; 12 nucleotides match TRBD2. The CDR3 is 15 amino acids. Per the germline V gene, CDR1 is MGHRA and CDR2 is YSYEKL. After removal of 5 bases from V and 6 bases from J, the junction contained 5 bases not matched to a gene. CDR3: CASSMTSGRGNEQFF. The CDR3 nucleotides are TGCGCCAGCAGCATGACTAGCGGGAGAGGCAATGAGCAGTTCTTC.

The gene calls are TRBV6-1 and TRBJ1-5; 7 nucleotides line up with TRBD1. The CDR3 runs 15 residues. V shed 0 bases and J 7 bases; nucleotides not matched to a gene: 6. The germline V gene has CDR1 MNHNS and CDR2 SASEGT. CDR3: CASSEAGGQLQPQHF. CDR3 in DNA: TGTGCCAGCAGTGAAGCGGGGGGACAGCTCCAGCCCCAGCATTTT.

V usage is TRBV10-3 and J usage is TRBJ2-5, with 9 bases that match TRBD1. Looked up from germline, CDR1 is ENHRY and CDR2 is SYGVKD. J lost 5 bases, V lost 8 bases, and 6 bases had no gene match. There are 13 residues in the CDR3. CDR3 amino acids: CAIGTGSSETQYF. CDR3 in DNA: TGTGCCATCGGGACAGGGAGTTCGGAGACCCAGTACTTC.

The chain links TRBV5-5 to TRBJ1-2; TRBD1 might be the D (6 bases). Between the trimmed V and J ends, which lost 4 bases and 0 bases, there was a span of 10 bases. The CDR3 has 14 amino acids. Germline assignment: CDR1 SGHKS and CDR2 YYEKEE (reference sequence). CDR3 in amino acids: CASSHGTTNYGYTF. The CDR3 DNA reads TGTGCCAGCAGCCACGGGACAACTAACTATGGCTACACCTTC. Looking up the rest from reference TRBV5-5 and TRBJ1-2 gives the full variable domain: DAGVTQSPTHLIKTRGQQVTLRCSPISGHKSVSWYQQVLGQGPQFIFQYYEKEERGRGNFPDRFSARQFPNYSSELNVNALLLGDSALYLCASSHGTTNYGYTFGSGTRLTVV.

The J gene is TRBJ1-3, the V gene TRBV3-1 (or the pseudogene TRBV3-2), with a possible D match to TRBD1 (6 bases). The CDR3 has 15 residues. V shed 7 bases and J shed 6 bases, with 19 bases lying between them. The V gene's germline CDR1 is LGHDT and CDR2 YNNKEL (reference sequence). The CDR3 protein is CASTPNQGKENTIYF. DNA of the CDR3: TGTGCCAGCACCCCAAATCAGGGGAAAGAAAACACCATATATTTT.

V is TRBV7-8 and J is TRBJ1-2; 9 nucleotides match TRBD1. The V segment lost 0 bases and the J segment 8 bases; nucleotides outside the gene matches: 13. Germline CDR1 SGHVS, CDR2 FQNEAQ. The CDR3 spans 17 residues. The CDR3 is CASSLAPPQGALQGYTF. In nucleotides, the CDR3 is TGTGCCAGCAGCTTAGCTCCCCCACAGGGGGCTTTGCAGGGCTACACCTTC. Together with reference TRBV7-8 and TRBJ1-2, the CDR3 gives the full variable domain: GAGVSQSPRYKVAKRGQDVALRCDPISGHVSLFWYQQALGQGPEFLTYFQNEAQLDKSGLPSDRFFAERPEGSVSTLKIQRTQQEDSAVYLCASSLAPPQGALQGYTFGSGTRLTVV.

The chain has TRBV9 and TRBJ2-2; D gene ambiguous. Trimming took off 0 bases at V and 7 bases at J, with 7 bases between the two ends. Germline CDR1 and CDR2: SGDLS and YYNGEE. This CDR3 region has 13 residues. CDR3 in DNA: TGTGCCAGCAGCGTAGGGTCCAGCGGGGAGCTGTTTTTT. Protein: CASSVGSSGELFF.

As to this clone: At the DNA level, this CDR3 is encoded by other sequences in the same sample as well. The gene calls are TRBV6-5 and TRBJ2-5; a weak D match, TRBD2 (6 bases). V was trimmed by 5 bases and J by 1 base, leaving 11 bases between them. The CDR3 length is 14 residues. Germline V gives CDR1 MNHEY, CDR2 SVGAGI. The CDR3: CASSPSGSQETQYF. CDR3 coding DNA: TGTGCCAGCAGTCCAAGCGGGTCCCAAGAGACCCAGTACTTC.

The gene calls are TRBV29-1 and TRBJ1-2; 11 positions agree with TRBD1. V dropped 4 bases and J dropped 8; count of bases not matched to a gene: 12. This CDR3 is built from 15 residues. CDR1 and CDR2 (germline): SQVTM, ANQGSEA. The CDR3 here is CSVAMGGQGVVGYTF. CDR3 nucleotide sequence: TGCAGCGTTGCTATGGGGGGACAGGGGGTTGTAGGCTACACCTTC.

The chain employs TRBV9 and TRBJ1-4, with TRBD1 as a possible D gene (5 bases). Trimming stripped 3 bases from V and 3 bases from J, with 18 bases between. This CDR3 spans 17 amino acids. Germline values: CDR1 SGDLS, CDR2 YYNGEE. The CDR3 bases are TGTGCCAGCAGCGAATGGCCAGGGTCTATATCTAATGAAAAACTGTTTTTT. Residues: CASSEWPGSISNEKLFF. Full variable domain (remainder filled in from reference TRBV9 and TRBJ1-4): DSGVTQTPKHLITATGQRVTLRCSPRSGDLSVYWYQQSLDQGLQFLIQYYNGEERAKGNILERFSAQQFPDLHSELNLSSLELGDSALYFCASSEWPGSISNEKLFFGSGTQLSVL.

The V call is TRBV12-3 or TRBV12-4, the J call TRBJ2-7, with 7 bases lining up with TRBD1. V lost 6 bases and J lost 3; bases outside the gene matches: 5. This CDR3 spans 13 amino acids. CDR3 in DNA: TGTGCCAGCAGCCACCGACAGGGCTACGAGCAGTACTTC. Its protein product is CASSHRQGYEQYF.

This sequence joins TRBV9 and TRBJ1-3; 8 positions match TRBD1. CDR3 length equals 15 residues. Germline-derived CDR1 and CDR2 are SGDLS and YYNGEE. V dropped 4 bases and J dropped 2; count of bases not matched to a gene: 5. CDR3 DNA: TGTGCCAGCAGCACGGACAGGGTGGCTGGAAACACCATATATTTT. It specifies CASSTDRVAGNTIYF.

This clone was picked up a small number of times. The genes are TRBV3-1 (or the pseudogene TRBV3-2) and TRBJ1-5, with TRBD1 matching over 8 bases. The CDR3 loop spans 12 amino acids. Trimming cost V 4 bases and J 7 bases; bases outside gene matches: 0. Germline V CDR1 and CDR2: LGHDT, YNNKEL (reference sequence). In DNA, the CDR3 is TGTGCCAGCAGCCGGACAGGGCAGCCCCAGCATTTT. It is translated as CASSRTGQPQHF.

The genes are TRBV19 and TRBJ2-5, with D possibly being TRBD1 (5 bases). The ends were cut back, 2 bases at V and 2 bases at J, with 15 bases in the middle. The length of the CDR3 is 16 residues. Germline CDR1 and CDR2: LNHDA and SQIVND (reference sequence). CDR3 region: CASSITGAKIQETQYF. As DNA, the CDR3 is TGTGCCAGTAGTATAACAGGCGCCAAAATACAAGAGACCCAGTACTTC.

V gene TRBV5-1 combines with J gene TRBJ1-4, with a possible D match to TRBD1 (5 bases). Deletions cut 4 bases from V and 0 bases from J, with 7 bases between. Germline V gene data show CDR1 as SGHRS and CDR2 as YFSETQ. The CDR3 is 14 residues long. CDR3 region: CASSRGATNEKLFF. For the CDR3, the DNA is TGCGCCAGCAGCCGGGGGGCAACTAATGAAAAACTGTTTTTT.

The chain joins TRBV3-1 (or the pseudogene TRBV3-2) to TRBJ2-2; TRBD2 aligns across 10 bases. Germline V gene data show CDR1 as LGHDT and CDR2 as YNNKEL (reference sequence). The V gene end was trimmed by 1 base and the J gene end by 5 bases; junction bases not matched to a gene: 7. The CDR3 covers 17 residues. The DNA for the CDR3 is TGTGCCAGCAGCCAAGCCTCAGCGGGAGGGCAGACCGGGGAGCTGTTTTTT. Protein sequence: CASSQASAGGQTGELFF.

The V call is TRBV5-1, the J call TRBJ2-2, with 9 bases identical to TRBD1. The germline CDR1 and CDR2 sequences are SGHRS and YFSETQ. The CDR3 is made up of 17 amino acids. With V trimmed by 0 bases and J by 8 bases, 11 bases remained unmatched. DNA of the CDR3: TGCGCCAGCAGCTTGGCCGGACAGGGGAGACCCAGTGGGGAGCTGTTTTTT. It is translated as CASSLAGQGRPSGELFF.

This rearrangement joins TRBV3-1 (or the pseudogene TRBV3-2) to TRBJ2-3; 9 bases map to TRBD2. V trimming: 2 bases; J trimming: 1 base; junction bases outside the gene matches: 7. The CDR3 totals 17 residues. Germline V gene sequence: CDR1 LGHDT, CDR2 YNNKEL (reference sequence). The CDR3, as DNA: TGTGCCAGCAGCCAACCCCTTAGGACTAGCGGCACAGATACGCAGTATTTT. Translation gives CASSQPLRTSGTDTQYF.

A single count supports this clone. The germline gene is not matched at one end of the junction; a read error may be the cause. V gene TRBV9 combines with J gene TRBJ1-5; D remains unclear. CDR1 SGDLS and CDR2 YYNGEE come from the germline V gene. The CDR3 totals 14 residues. The CDR3 sequence is CASSGKDSYQPQHF. The CDR3 DNA is TGTGCCAGCAGCGGTAAAGATAGCTATCAGCCCCAGCATTTT.

The chain is built from TRBV6-5 and TRBJ1-2, with D tentatively TRBD1 (5 bases). V dropped 6 bases and J dropped 8 bases, with 16 bases sitting between them. The CDR3 extends over 13 amino acids. CDR1 and CDR2 from the germline V gene are MNHEY and SVGAGI. In nucleotides, the CDR3 is TGTGCCAGCAGCCCAGGGCTACAATCGGGCTACACCTTC. It codes for CASSPGLQSGYTF.